A single sample gave rise to the 5 T cell receptor beta chains below, sequenced in a study of blood T cells in healthy people across ages. A second PCR, run for roughly 6 to 11 cycles, used a sample-barcoded 5' primer plus a J-beta primer mix. MiXCR was run by TCRdb on the 5' RACE reads, yielding one entry per CDR3 protein. In the table there are approximately 580,000 distinct CDR3 sequences, 24% of which are singletons. This sample was shared with a second study, whose subject was T cells of mothers and their children.

Sequenced: blood. The receptors come from a boy under 18 in good health.

The V gene is TRBV28, the J gene TRBJ2-7; tentatively, D is TRBD2 (6 bases). CDR1 MDHEN and CDR2 SYDVKM come from the germline V gene. The CDR3 length is 13 residues. Trimming pared 8 bases from V and 4 bases from J, leaving 15 bases between. The CDR3 loop is CASSEGLQYEQYF. The CDR3 DNA reads TGTGCCAGCTCGGAGGGACTCCAATACGAGCAGTACTTC.

This clonotype has a handful of counts. V and J are TRBV28 and TRBJ2-3; D is unclear. Trimming cost V 5 bases and J 4 bases, with 19 bases left between them. The length of the CDR3 is 16 residues. Germline lookup yields CDR1 MDHEN and CDR2 SYDVKM. CDR3 region: CASSPARSRLADTQYF. The CDR3 nucleotides read TGTGCCAGCAGTCCCGCCAGATCTAGGCTGGCAGATACGCAGTATTTT. The variable domain in full, with the rest retrieved from reference TRBV28 and TRBJ2-3, is DVKVTQSSRYLVKRTGEKVFLECVQDMDHENMFWYRQDPGLGLRLIYFSYDVKMKEKGDIPEGYSVSREKKERFSLILESASTNQTSMYLCASSPARSRLADTQYFGPGTRLTVL.

The rearrangement uses TRBV20-1 and TRBJ1-1; 8 bases are shared with TRBD1. Germline V lookup: CDR1 DFQATT, CDR2 SNEGSKA (reference sequence). The CDR3 sequence is 13 residues long. Unmatched junction bases numbered 2, after V lost 3 bases and J lost 2 bases. CDR3 region: CSARGQENTEAFF. Here the CDR3 DNA reads TGCAGTGCTAGGGGACAGGAAAACACTGAAGCTTTCTTT.

The gene calls are TRBV12-3 or TRBV12-4 and TRBJ1-5; the D is unclear. The CDR3 is made up of 13 amino acids. Trimming removed 7 bases at V and 7 bases at J, with 14 bases between. DNA of the CDR3: TGTGCCAGCACCTCCGCGAGTAAACAGCCCCAGCATTTT. This translates into CASTSASKQPQHF.

This clonotype was detected many times. The chain uses TRBV28 and TRBJ2-7; 7 nucleotides match TRBD1. J gave up 2 bases and V 9 bases, and 10 bases lay outside the gene matches. Germline CDR1 and CDR2: MDHEN and SYDVKM. The CDR3 extends over 14 amino acids. The CDR3 DNA follows: TGTGCCAGAGCCTTAATCAGGGGGACCTACGAGCAGTACTTC. Amino acids: CARALIRGTYEQYF.